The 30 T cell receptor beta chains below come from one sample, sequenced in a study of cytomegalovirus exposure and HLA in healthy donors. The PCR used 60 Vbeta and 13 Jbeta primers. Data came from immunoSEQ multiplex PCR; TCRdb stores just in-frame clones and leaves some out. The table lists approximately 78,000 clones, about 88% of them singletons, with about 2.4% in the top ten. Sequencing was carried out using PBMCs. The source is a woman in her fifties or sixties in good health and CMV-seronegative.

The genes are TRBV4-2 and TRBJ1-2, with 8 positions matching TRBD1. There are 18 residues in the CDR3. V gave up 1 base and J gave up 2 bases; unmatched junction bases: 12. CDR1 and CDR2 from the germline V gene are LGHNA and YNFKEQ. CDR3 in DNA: TGTGCCAGCAGCCAAGCGTGGGCAGGGGGCGAACGAAACTATGGCTACACCTTC. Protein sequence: CASSQAWAGGERNYGYTF.

As DNA, the CDR3 is TGTGCCAGCAGCTCGGACAGGGACAATCAGCCCCAGCATTTT. As protein: CASSSDRDNQPQHF. The rearrangement joins TRBV11-2 to TRBJ1-5; 8 bases match TRBD1. Unmatched junction bases numbered 2, after V lost 4 bases and J lost 3 bases. The germline V gene has CDR1 SGHAT and CDR2 FQNNGV. The CDR3 loop spans 14 amino acids.

The CDR3 reads CASSYEVNTEAFF. CDR3 bases: TGTGCCAGCAGTTACGAGGTGAACACTGAAGCTTTCTTT. The chain joins TRBV6-6 to TRBJ1-1; D is unclear. The V and J ends lost 2 bases and 0 bases respectively, with 4 bases between them. The germline CDR1 and CDR2 sequences are MNHNY and SVGAGI (reference sequence). This CDR3 spans 13 amino acids.

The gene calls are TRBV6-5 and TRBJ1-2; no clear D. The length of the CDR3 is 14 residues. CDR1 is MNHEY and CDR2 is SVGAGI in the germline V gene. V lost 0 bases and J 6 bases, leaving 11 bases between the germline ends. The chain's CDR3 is CASSYSFSENGYTF. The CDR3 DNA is TGTGCCAGCAGTTACTCGTTCTCAGAAAATGGCTACACCTTC.

CDR3 sequence (DNA): TGTGCCAGCAGCGGAGACAGTTTCTACGAGCAGTACTTC. This gives the protein CASSGDSFYEQYF. The chain recombines TRBV9 with TRBJ2-7, with D possibly being TRBD1 (5 bases). Germline V CDR1 and CDR2: SGDLS, YYNGEE. This CDR3 has 13 residues. V lost 3 bases and J lost 3, with 10 bases in between.

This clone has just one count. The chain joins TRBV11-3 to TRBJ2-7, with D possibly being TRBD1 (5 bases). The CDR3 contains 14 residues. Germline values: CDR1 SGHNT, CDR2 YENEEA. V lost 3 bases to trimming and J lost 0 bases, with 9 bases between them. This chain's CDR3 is CASSLTASSYEQYF. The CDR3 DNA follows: TGTGCCAGCAGCTTGACAGCGAGCTCCTACGAGCAGTACTTC.

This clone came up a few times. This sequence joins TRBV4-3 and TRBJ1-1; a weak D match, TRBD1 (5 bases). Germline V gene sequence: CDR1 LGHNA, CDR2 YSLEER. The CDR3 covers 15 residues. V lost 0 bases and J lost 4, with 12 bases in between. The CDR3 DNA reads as TGCGCCAGCAGCCAAGATGTCGGGGGTTCCACTGAAGCTTTCTTT. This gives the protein CASSQDVGGSTEAFF.

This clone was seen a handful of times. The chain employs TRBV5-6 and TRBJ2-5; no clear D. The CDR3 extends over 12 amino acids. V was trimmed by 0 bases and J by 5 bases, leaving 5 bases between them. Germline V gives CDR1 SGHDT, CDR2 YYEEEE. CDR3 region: CASSLGVETQYF. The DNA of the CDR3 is TGTGCCAGCAGCTTGGGCGTTGAGACCCAGTACTTC.

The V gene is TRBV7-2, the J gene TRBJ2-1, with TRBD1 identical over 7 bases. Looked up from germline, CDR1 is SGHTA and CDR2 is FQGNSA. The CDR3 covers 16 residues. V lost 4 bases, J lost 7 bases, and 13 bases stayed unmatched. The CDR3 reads CASSSTRPTGVNEQFF. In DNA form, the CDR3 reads TGTGCCAGCAGCTCCACCCGCCCAACAGGGGTTAATGAGCAGTTCTTC.

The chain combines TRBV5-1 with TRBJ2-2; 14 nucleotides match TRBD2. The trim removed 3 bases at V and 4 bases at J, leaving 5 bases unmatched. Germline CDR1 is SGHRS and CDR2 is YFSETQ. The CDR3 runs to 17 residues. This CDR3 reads CASSYGTSGSITGELFF. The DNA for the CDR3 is TGCGCCAGCAGCTACGGGACTAGCGGGAGTATCACCGGGGAGCTGTTTTTT. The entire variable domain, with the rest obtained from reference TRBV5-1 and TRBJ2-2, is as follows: KAGVTQTPRYLIKTRGQQVTLSCSPISGHRSVSWYQQTPGQGLQFLFEYFSETQRNKGNFPGRFSGRQFSNSRSEMNVSTLELGDSALYLCASSYGTSGSITGELFFGEGSRLTVL.

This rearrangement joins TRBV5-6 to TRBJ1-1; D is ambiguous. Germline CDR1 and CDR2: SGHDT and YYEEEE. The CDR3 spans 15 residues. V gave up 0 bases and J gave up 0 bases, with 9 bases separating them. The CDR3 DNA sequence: TGTGCCAGCAGCTTGGGCAGATTCATGAACACTGAAGCTTTCTTT. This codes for CASSLGRFMNTEAFF.

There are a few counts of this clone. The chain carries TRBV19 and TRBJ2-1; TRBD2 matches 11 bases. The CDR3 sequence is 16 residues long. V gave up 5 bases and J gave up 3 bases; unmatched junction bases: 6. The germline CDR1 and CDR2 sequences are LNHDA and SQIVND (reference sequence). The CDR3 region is CASSPLLAGVYNEQFF. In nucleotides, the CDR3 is TGTGCCAGTAGTCCCCTACTAGCGGGAGTCTACAATGAGCAGTTCTTC.

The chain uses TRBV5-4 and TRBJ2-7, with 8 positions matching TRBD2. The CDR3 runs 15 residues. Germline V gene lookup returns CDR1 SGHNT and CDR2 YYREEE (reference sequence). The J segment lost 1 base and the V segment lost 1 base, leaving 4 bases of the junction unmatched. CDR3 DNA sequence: TGTGCCAGCAGCTTGAAGAGCGGGGGATCCTACGAGCAGTACTTC. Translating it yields CASSLKSGGSYEQYF.

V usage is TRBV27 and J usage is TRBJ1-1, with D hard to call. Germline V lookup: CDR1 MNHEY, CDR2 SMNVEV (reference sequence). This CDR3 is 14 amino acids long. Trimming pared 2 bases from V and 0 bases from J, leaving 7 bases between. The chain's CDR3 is CASSLIPVNTEAFF. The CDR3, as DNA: TGTGCCAGCAGTTTAATCCCGGTGAACACTGAAGCTTTCTTT.

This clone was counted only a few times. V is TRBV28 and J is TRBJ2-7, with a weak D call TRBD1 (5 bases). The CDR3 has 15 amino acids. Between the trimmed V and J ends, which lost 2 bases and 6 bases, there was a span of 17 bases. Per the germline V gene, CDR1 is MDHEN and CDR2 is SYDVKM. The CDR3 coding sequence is TGTGCCAGCAGTTTAAGGGGCCCACTCCGGCTCGAGCAGTACTTC. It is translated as CASSLRGPLRLEQYF.

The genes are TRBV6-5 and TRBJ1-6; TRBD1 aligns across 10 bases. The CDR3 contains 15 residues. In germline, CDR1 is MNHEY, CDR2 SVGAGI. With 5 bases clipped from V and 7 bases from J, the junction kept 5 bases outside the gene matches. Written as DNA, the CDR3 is TGTGCCAGCAGTCCGGGACAGGGGTGGAATTCACCCCTCCACTTT. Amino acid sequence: CASSPGQGWNSPLHF.

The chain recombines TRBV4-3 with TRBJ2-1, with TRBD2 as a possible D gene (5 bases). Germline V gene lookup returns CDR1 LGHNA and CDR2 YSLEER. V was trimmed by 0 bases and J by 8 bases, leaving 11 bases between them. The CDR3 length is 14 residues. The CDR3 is CASSQDGLGDEQFF. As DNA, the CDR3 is TGCGCCAGCAGCCAAGACGGCCTCGGGGATGAGCAGTTCTTC.

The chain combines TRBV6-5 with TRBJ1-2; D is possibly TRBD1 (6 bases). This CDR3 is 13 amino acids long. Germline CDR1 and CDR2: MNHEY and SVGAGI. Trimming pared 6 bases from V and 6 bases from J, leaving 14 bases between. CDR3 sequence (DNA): TGTGCCAGCAGCCGCGGACAGTTAAATGGCTACACCTTC. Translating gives CASSRGQLNGYTF.

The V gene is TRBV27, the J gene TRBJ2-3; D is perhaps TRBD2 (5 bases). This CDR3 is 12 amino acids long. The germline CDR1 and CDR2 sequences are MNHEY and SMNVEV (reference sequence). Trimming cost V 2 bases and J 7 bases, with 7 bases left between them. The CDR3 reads CASSLGGNTQYF. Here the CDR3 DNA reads TGTGCCAGCAGTTTAGGAGGAAATACGCAGTATTTT.

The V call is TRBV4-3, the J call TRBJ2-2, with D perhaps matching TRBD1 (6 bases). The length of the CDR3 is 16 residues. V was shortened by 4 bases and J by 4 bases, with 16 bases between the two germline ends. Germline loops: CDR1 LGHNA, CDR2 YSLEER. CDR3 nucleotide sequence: TGCGCCAGCAGCCCCGCAGTTCAACAGGGCACCGGGGAGCTGTTTTTT. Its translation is CASSPAVQQGTGELFF.

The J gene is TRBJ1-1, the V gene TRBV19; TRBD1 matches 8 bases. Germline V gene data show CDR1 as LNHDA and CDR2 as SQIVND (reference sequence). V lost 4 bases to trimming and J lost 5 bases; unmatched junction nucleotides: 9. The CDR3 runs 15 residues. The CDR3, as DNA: TGTGCCAGTAGTAGATACAGGGGGGGCCGGACTGAAGCTTTCTTT. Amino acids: CASSRYRGGRTEAFF.

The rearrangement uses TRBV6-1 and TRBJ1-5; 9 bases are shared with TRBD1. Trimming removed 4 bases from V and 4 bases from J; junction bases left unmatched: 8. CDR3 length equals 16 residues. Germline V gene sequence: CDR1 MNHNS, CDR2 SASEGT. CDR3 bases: TGTGCCAGCAGTGGCCCGACAGGGGGAGGGAATCAGCCCCAGCATTTT. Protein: CASSGPTGGGNQPQHF.

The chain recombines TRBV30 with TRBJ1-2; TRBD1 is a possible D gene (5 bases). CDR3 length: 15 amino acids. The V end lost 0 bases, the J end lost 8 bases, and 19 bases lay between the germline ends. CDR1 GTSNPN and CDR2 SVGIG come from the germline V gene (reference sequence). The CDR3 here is CAWSVGGKGHPGYTF. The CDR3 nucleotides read TGTGCCTGGAGTGTAGGTGGAAAGGGGCACCCCGGCTACACCTTC.

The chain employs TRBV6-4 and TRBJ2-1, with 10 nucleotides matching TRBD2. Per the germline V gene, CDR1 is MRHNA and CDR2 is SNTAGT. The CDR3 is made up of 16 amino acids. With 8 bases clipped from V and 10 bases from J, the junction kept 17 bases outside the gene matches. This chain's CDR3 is CASEPRASGRAEEQFF. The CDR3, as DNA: TGTGCCAGCGAACCTCGTGCGAGCGGGAGGGCCGAGGAGCAGTTCTTC.

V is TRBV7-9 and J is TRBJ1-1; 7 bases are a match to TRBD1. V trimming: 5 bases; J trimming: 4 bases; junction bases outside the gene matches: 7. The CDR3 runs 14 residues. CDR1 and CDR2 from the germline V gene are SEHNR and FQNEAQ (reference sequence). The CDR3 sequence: CASSLQGEVTEAFF. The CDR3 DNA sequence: TGTGCCAGCAGCCTTCAGGGGGAGGTCACTGAAGCTTTCTTT.

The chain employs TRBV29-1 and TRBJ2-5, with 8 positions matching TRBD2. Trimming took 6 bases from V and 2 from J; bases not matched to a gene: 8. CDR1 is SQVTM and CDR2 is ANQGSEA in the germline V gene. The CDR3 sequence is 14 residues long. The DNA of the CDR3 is TGCAGCGTCGCGGGAGGTTCCGAACAAGAGACCCAGTACTTC. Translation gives CSVAGGSEQETQYF.

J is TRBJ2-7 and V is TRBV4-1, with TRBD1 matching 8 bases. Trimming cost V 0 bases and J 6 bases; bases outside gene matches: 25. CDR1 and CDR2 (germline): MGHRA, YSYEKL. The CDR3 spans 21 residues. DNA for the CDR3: TGCGCCAGCAGCCAAGATATAGAAGGAGGGTGTGGACAGGGTGGGCTTGGCGAGCAGTACGTC. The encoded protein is CASSQDIEGGCGQGGLGEQYV.

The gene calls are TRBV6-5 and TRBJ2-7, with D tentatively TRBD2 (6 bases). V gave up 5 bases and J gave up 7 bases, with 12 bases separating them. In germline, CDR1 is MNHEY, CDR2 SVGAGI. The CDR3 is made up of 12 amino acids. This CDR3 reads CASSTGREEQYF. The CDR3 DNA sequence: TGTGCCAGCAGTACCGGACGGGAGGAGCAGTACTTC.

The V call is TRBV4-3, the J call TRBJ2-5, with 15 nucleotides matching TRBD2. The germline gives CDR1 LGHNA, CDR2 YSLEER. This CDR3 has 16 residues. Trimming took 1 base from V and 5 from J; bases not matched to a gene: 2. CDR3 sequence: CASSQGTSGGVETQYF. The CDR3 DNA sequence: TGCGCCAGCAGCCAAGGGACTAGCGGGGGGGTGGAGACCCAGTACTTC.

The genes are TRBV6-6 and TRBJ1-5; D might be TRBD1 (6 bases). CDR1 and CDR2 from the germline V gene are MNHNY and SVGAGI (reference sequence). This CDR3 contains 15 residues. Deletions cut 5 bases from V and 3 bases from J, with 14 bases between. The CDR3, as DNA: TGTGCCAGCAGTCCCCGGGACACAGACAATCAGCCCCAGCATTTT. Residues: CASSPRDTDNQPQHF.